The 29 T cell receptor beta chains below come from one sample, sequenced in a study of shared clonotypes between healthy human individuals. CD45RO-negative CD8 cells positively selected for CCR7 made up the naive population, which excluded terminally differentiated effector memory CD45RA+ cells. Clones were sequenced by immunoSEQ multiplex PCR, and TCRdb holds only the in-frame ones, with some missing. The sample shows roughly 570,000 clones, 98% of them seen only once. Sequenced: naive CD8+ T cells sorted from blood. These receptors originate from a young man in good health.

The genes are TRBV4-3 and TRBJ1-1; no firm D call. The CDR3 spans 14 residues. V gave up 4 bases and J gave up 0 bases, with 9 bases separating them. The germline CDR1 and CDR2 sequences are LGHNA and YSLEER. This CDR3 is CASSPTEMNTEAFF. DNA of the CDR3: TGCGCCAGCAGCCCGACGGAGATGAACACTGAAGCTTTCTTT.

CDR3 loop: CSVEGNYGYTF. CDR3 in DNA: TGCAGCGTTGAGGGTAACTATGGCTACACCTTC. V gene TRBV29-1 combines with J gene TRBJ1-2; D remains ambiguous. The germline CDR1 and CDR2 sequences are SQVTM and ANQGSEA. The CDR3 contains 11 residues. The V and J ends lost 3 bases and 1 base respectively, with 3 bases between them.

The rearrangement uses TRBV7-9 and TRBJ2-5, with D maybe TRBD1 (6 bases). Trimming shortened V by 5 bases and J by 5 bases, and 18 bases separated the two germline ends. The germline gives CDR1 SEHNR, CDR2 FQNEAQ (reference sequence). This CDR3 region has 15 residues. In DNA, the CDR3 is TGTGCCAGCAGCGCCCTAACAGGGATTGGGGAGACCCAGTACTTC. Protein product: CASSALTGIGETQYF.

This clone appeared a single time. The chain links TRBV28 to TRBJ2-5, with a tentative D call TRBD2 (6 bases). Germline loops: CDR1 MDHEN, CDR2 SYDVKM. The V gene lost 9 bases and the J gene lost 2 bases, with 19 bases spanning the gap. The CDR3 loop spans 15 amino acids. CDR3 protein: CASAGWRETQETQYF. For the CDR3, the DNA is TGTGCCAGTGCCGGGTGGCGGGAAACGCAAGAGACCCAGTACTTC. Full variable domain (outside the CDR3, taken from reference TRBV28 and TRBJ2-5): DVKVTQSSRYLVKRTGEKVFLECVQDMDHENMFWYRQDPGLGLRLIYFSYDVKMKEKGDIPEGYSVSREKKERFSLILESASTNQTSMYLCASAGWRETQETQYFGPGTRLLVL.

V gene TRBV4-1 combines with J gene TRBJ2-2; the match to TRBD2 covers 9 bases. CDR1 and CDR2 from the germline V gene are MGHRA and YSYEKL. The CDR3 runs 16 residues. The junction had 10 bases not matched to a gene; V was cut back by 7 bases and J by 4 bases. CDR3 sequence: CASTHRLAVGTGELFF. The DNA of the CDR3 is TGCGCCAGCACCCATCGACTAGCGGTTGGCACCGGGGAGCTGTTTTTT.

The V gene is TRBV27, the J gene TRBJ2-3, with 7 nucleotides matching TRBD1. CDR1 MNHEY and CDR2 SMNVEV come from the germline V gene (reference sequence). V trimming: 1 base; J trimming: 0 bases; junction bases outside the gene matches: 4. This CDR3 spans 16 amino acids. The CDR3 nucleotides are TGTGCCAGCAGTTTATGGGGCAGGGGGAGCACAGATACGCAGTATTTT. Amino acids: CASSLWGRGSTDTQYF.

The genes are TRBV2 and TRBJ1-4, with D perhaps matching TRBD1 (6 bases). V was cut by 5 bases and J by 0 bases, with 16 bases left in between. Germline loops: CDR1 SNHLY, CDR2 FYNNEI. The length of the CDR3 is 17 residues. In DNA form, the CDR3 reads TGTGCCAGCAGTATCGTAGGGGGGAAGGCAACTAATGAAAAACTGTTTTTT. Translated, it gives CASSIVGGKATNEKLFF.

This clone was seen a single time. For the CDR3, the DNA is TGTGCCTCCGGTTCCGGGACAGGGCCAGATACGCAGTATTTT. Translated, it gives CASGSGTGPDTQYF. The chain is built from TRBV9 and TRBJ2-3, with 9 bases aligning to TRBD1. The CDR3 has 14 residues. From germline, CDR1 is SGDLS and CDR2 YYNGEE. J lost 4 bases, V lost 10 bases, and 10 bases had no gene match.

The chain employs TRBV27 and TRBJ2-1; a weak D match, TRBD1 (5 bases). With 0 bases removed from V and 0 bases from J, the gap between germline ends came to 9 bases. The CDR3 length is 16 residues. The germline gives CDR1 MNHEY, CDR2 SMNVEV (reference sequence). The CDR3 reads CASSLSAGNSYNEQFF. The CDR3 bases are TGTGCCAGCAGTTTATCCGCAGGGAACTCCTACAATGAGCAGTTCTTC.

This clone has just one count. The genes are TRBV29-1 and TRBJ2-7; the D gene is possibly TRBD1 (5 bases). CDR1 SQVTM and CDR2 ANQGSEA come from the germline V gene. Trimming removed 6 bases at V and 2 bases at J, with 17 bases between. The CDR3 runs 14 residues. The CDR3 DNA is TGCAGCGTAGAACTTACAGGATATACCTACGAGCAGTACTTC. It codes for CSVELTGYTYEQYF.

J is TRBJ1-4 and V is TRBV7-9; no clear D gene. Germline V gene lookup returns CDR1 SEHNR and CDR2 FQNEAQ (reference sequence). The V end lost 1 base, the J end lost 8 bases, and 14 bases lay between the germline ends. The CDR3 spans 15 residues. CDR3 protein: CASSLGTETLEKLFF. CDR3 nucleotide sequence: TGTGCCAGCAGCTTAGGTACAGAAACCCTAGAAAAACTGTTTTTT.

This chain connects TRBV2 to TRBJ2-5; no clear D gene. The V and J ends lost 3 bases and 3 bases respectively, with 8 bases between them. CDR1 and CDR2 (germline): SNHLY, FYNNEI. The CDR3 consists of 13 residues. CDR3 in amino acids: CASSEGTKETQYF. Written as DNA, the CDR3 is TGTGCCAGCAGTGAGGGAACTAAAGAGACCCAGTACTTC.

The rearrangement joins TRBV29-1 to TRBJ2-3; perhaps TRBD1 as D (5 bases). In germline, CDR1 is SQVTM, CDR2 ANQGSEA. Between the trimmed V and J ends, which lost 5 bases and 0 bases, there was a span of 9 bases. There are 13 residues in the CDR3. The CDR3 region is CSVSTESTDTQYF. Written as DNA, the CDR3 is TGCAGCGTTTCGACAGAGAGCACAGATACGCAGTATTTT.

The chain joins TRBV27 to TRBJ2-7, with D perhaps being TRBD1 or TRBD2 (6 bases each). The CDR3 extends over 15 amino acids. Trimming cost V 6 bases and J 4 bases, with 19 bases left between them. Per germline, CDR1 MNHEY and CDR2 SMNVEV (reference sequence). The chain's CDR3 is CASSPGAGLEYEQYF. CDR3 coding DNA: TGTGCCAGCAGCCCGGGGGCGGGGCTAGAGTACGAGCAGTACTTC.

This clone was picked up one time. The genes are TRBV5-1 and TRBJ2-6, with 7 bases matching TRBD2. Unmatched junction bases numbered 9, after V lost 4 bases and J lost 2 bases. The CDR3 is 17 residues long. Germline CDR1 is SGHRS and CDR2 is YFSETQ. CDR3: CASSMGGAIPGANVLTF. CDR3 coding DNA: TGCGCCAGCAGCATGGGAGGGGCGATCCCTGGGGCCAACGTCCTGACTTTC.

The V call is TRBV5-8, the J call TRBJ2-1; 16 nucleotides match TRBD2. The V segment lost 1 base and the J segment 2 bases; nucleotides outside the gene matches: 9. The CDR3 runs to 20 residues. The germline V gene encodes CDR1 SGHTS and CDR2 YDEGEE. The CDR3 protein is CASSLTGTSGRAEAYNEQFF. CDR3 in DNA: TGTGCCAGCAGCTTGACCGGGACTAGCGGGAGGGCAGAGGCCTACAATGAGCAGTTCTTC.

The rearrangement joins TRBV29-1 to TRBJ1-4; D not resolved. CDR1 and CDR2 from the germline V gene are SQVTM and ANQGSEA. The CDR3 loop spans 13 amino acids. Trimming took off 4 bases at V and 0 bases at J, with 6 bases between the two ends. The CDR3 here is CSVGESTNEKLFF. CDR3 in DNA: TGCAGCGTTGGGGAATCAACTAATGAAAAACTGTTTTTT.

The chain uses TRBV7-3 and TRBJ2-3; 7 nucleotides align to TRBD1. Unmatched junction bases numbered 7, after V lost 4 bases and J lost 0 bases. The germline V gene encodes CDR1 SGHTA and CDR2 FQGTGA. This CDR3 comprises 16 residues. CDR3 in amino acids: CASSSTNRGSTDTQYF. The DNA for the CDR3 is TGTGCCAGCAGCTCAACCAACAGGGGTAGCACAGATACGCAGTATTTT. Full variable domain (missing parts from reference TRBV7-3 and TRBJ2-3): GAGVSQTPSNKVTEKGKYVELRCDPISGHTALYWYRQSLGQGPEFLIYFQGTGAADDSGLPNDRFFAVRPEGSVSTLKIQRTERGDSAVYLCASSSTNRGSTDTQYFGPGTRLTVL.

The chain is built from TRBV29-1 and TRBJ2-1, with D unresolved. CDR3 size: 12 residues. Germline V lookup: CDR1 SQVTM, CDR2 ANQGSEA. The ends were cut back, 2 bases at V and 6 bases at J, with 8 bases in the middle. The DNA for the CDR3 is TGCAGCGTTGAACGGCGGACCAATGAGCAGTTCTTC. It specifies CSVERRTNEQFF.

The genes are TRBV28 and TRBJ2-7; TRBD1 matches at 9 bases. This CDR3 spans 16 amino acids. Germline CDR1 and CDR2: MDHEN and SYDVKM. The V segment lost 5 bases and the J segment 4 bases; nucleotides outside the gene matches: 12. The CDR3 loop reads CASSTTGGYRVYEQYF. The CDR3 nucleotides are TGTGCCAGCAGTACGACAGGGGGATACCGTGTGTACGAGCAGTACTTC.

The chain is built from TRBV11-3 and TRBJ2-3; TRBD2 matches at 15 bases. The J segment lost 0 bases and the V segment lost 4 bases, leaving 5 bases of the junction unmatched. The length of the CDR3 is 18 residues. Germline-derived CDR1 and CDR2 are SGHNT and YENEEA. The CDR3 region has the DNA TGTGCCAGCAGCTCCTGGACTAGCGGGAGGGATAGCACAGATACGCAGTATTTT. It translates to CASSSWTSGRDSTDTQYF.

The genes are TRBV7-9 and TRBJ1-2; TRBD1 matches at 7 bases. Germline CDR1 SEHNR, CDR2 FQNEAQ (reference sequence). The length of the CDR3 is 19 residues. The V and J ends lost 0 bases and 2 bases, in that order; junction bases with no gene match: 15. The CDR3: CASSLAQGVLGSSNYGYTF. The CDR3 DNA sequence: TGTGCCAGCAGCTTAGCCCAGGGGGTGCTCGGAAGTTCCAACTATGGCTACACCTTC.

J is TRBJ1-2 and V is TRBV28; D might be TRBD1 (5 bases). This CDR3 spans 12 amino acids. V was cut by 3 bases and J by 6 bases, with 8 bases left in between. CDR1 and CDR2 from the germline V gene are MDHEN and SYDVKM. This CDR3 reads CASSFPGHGYTF. Here the CDR3 DNA reads TGTGCCAGCAGTTTCCCGGGACATGGCTACACCTTC.

The chain recombines TRBV11-2 with TRBJ2-1, with TRBD2 matching over 7 bases. This CDR3 region has 16 residues. The germline gives CDR1 SGHAT, CDR2 FQNNGV. V lost 0 bases and J lost 0; bases outside the gene matches: 2. This CDR3 reads CASSLEAGVSYNEQFF. The CDR3 coding sequence is TGTGCCAGCAGCTTAGAGGCGGGGGTCTCCTACAATGAGCAGTTCTTC.

V and J are TRBV4-1 and TRBJ2-5; possible D gene TRBD2, 6 bases. Between the trimmed V and J ends, which lost 0 bases and 4 bases, there was a span of 15 bases. Germline V gene lookup returns CDR1 MGHRA and CDR2 YSYEKL. The CDR3 runs 16 residues. CDR3 loop: CASSQEGAEGGETQYF. The CDR3 DNA is TGCGCCAGCAGCCAAGAAGGAGCGGAGGGAGGAGAGACCCAGTACTTC.

The chain combines TRBV27 with TRBJ2-3; a weak D match, TRBD2 (6 bases). The CDR3 runs 17 residues. Per germline, CDR1 MNHEY and CDR2 SMNVEV (reference sequence). Deletions cut 0 bases from V and 2 bases from J, with 15 bases between. Here the CDR3 reads CASSLSSTGGPTDTQYF. In DNA form, the CDR3 reads TGTGCCAGCAGTTTATCTTCAACAGGAGGGCCCACAGATACGCAGTATTTT.

The J gene is TRBJ2-5, the V gene TRBV11-2; D may be TRBD1 (5 bases). V was clipped by 3 bases and J by 6 bases, with 14 bases between them. The CDR3 runs 14 residues. Germline lookup yields CDR1 SGHAT and CDR2 FQNNGV. The CDR3 reads CASSLPQGRQTQYF. CDR3 bases: TGTGCCAGCAGCTTGCCCCAGGGTCGGCAGACCCAGTACTTC.

V usage is TRBV13 and J usage is TRBJ2-5; D possibly uses TRBD1 or TRBD2 (7 bases each). Germline assignment: CDR1 PRHDT and CDR2 FYEKMQ (reference sequence). Trimming pared 0 bases from V and 5 bases from J, leaving 16 bases between. CDR3 size: 16 residues. The CDR3 reads CASSLGDREGPETQYF. The CDR3 DNA follows: TGTGCCAGCAGCTTAGGCGACAGGGAGGGTCCGGAGACCCAGTACTTC.

The genes are TRBV15 and TRBJ2-7; a weak D match, TRBD2 (6 bases). V was pared by 2 bases and J by 0 bases, with 14 bases between. The germline gives CDR1 LNHNV, CDR2 YYDKDF (reference sequence). This CDR3 comprises 16 residues. The CDR3 DNA follows: TGTGCCACCAGCAGATACCGGGACTTCAGCTCCTACGAGCAGTACTTC. Protein sequence: CATSRYRDFSSYEQYF.